These T cell receptor beta chains were read from a single sample in a study of blood T cell repertoires in COVID-19. Method: immunoSEQ multiplex PCR; TCRdb's copy keeps in-frame clones and lacks some. There are around 240,000 clones in the sample; 65% to 90% occur only once, and approximately 7% lies in the top ten. Sequencing was performed on peripheral blood. The receptors were sampled from a woman aged 45 to 65 with acute or convalescent COVID-19. Both conserved end residues are part of each CDR3. D genes are given only for firm matches. Size tells how often a clone was seen (once, few, many) or the class of an expanded clone, and some rows leave it out.

CDR3 DNA: TGTGCCGGAAGACAGGGGGTGAAAGAGACCCAGTACTTC; CDR3 protein: CAGRQGVKETQYF; D gene: TRBD1; V gene: TRBV30; J gene: TRBJ2-5; clone size: .
CDR3 DNA: TGCGCCAGCTCCACAGGGACGCACACTGAAGCTTTCTTT; CDR3 protein: CASSTGTHTEAFF; D gene: .; V gene: TRBV10-1; J gene: TRBJ1-1; clone size: .
CDR3 DNA: TGTGCCAGCAGTCCCGATTACAGGGGTTGGGAGACCCAGTACTTC; CDR3 protein: CASSPDYRGWETQYF; D gene: TRBD1; V gene: TRBV2; J gene: TRBJ2-5; clone size: few
CDR3 DNA: TGTGCCAGCTCATCTCCTCAAGGGGCCCAGCATTTT; CDR3 protein: CASSSPQGAQHF; D gene: .; V gene: TRBV18; J gene: TRBJ1-5; clone size: .
CDR3 DNA: TGTGCCAGCAGCGCGGGACAGGGAAGCACAGATACGCAGTATTTT; CDR3 protein: CASSAGQGSTDTQYF; D gene: TRBD1; V gene: TRBV7-2; J gene: TRBJ2-3; clone size: few
CDR3 DNA: TGCAGCGCATCGACAGGGTCGAACTATGGCTACACCTTC; CDR3 protein: CSASTGSNYGYTF; D gene: TRBD1; V gene: TRBV29-1; J gene: TRBJ1-2; clone size: once
CDR3 DNA: TGTGCCAGCAGTTCACCGGGACTAGCGGAGGTCACCGGGGAGCTGTTTTTT; CDR3 protein: CASSSPGLAEVTGELFF; D gene: TRBD2; V gene: TRBV28; J gene: TRBJ2-2; clone size: .
CDR3 DNA: TGCGCCAGCAGCCAAGAAGGACAGCCCACCAAAGCTTTCTTT; CDR3 protein: CASSQEGQPTKAFF; D gene: .; V gene: TRBV4-3; J gene: TRBJ1-1; clone size: .
CDR3 DNA: TGTGCCAGCAGTTGGGCGGGAGGGTACGAGCAGTACTTC; CDR3 protein: CASSWAGGYEQYF; D gene: TRBD2; V gene: TRBV6-2/TRBV6-3; J gene: TRBJ2-7; clone size: .
CDR3 DNA: TGTGCCAGCAGCCAACAGGGCGGGCCTTTCGAGACCCAGTACTTC; CDR3 protein: CASSQQGGPFETQYF; D gene: .; V gene: TRBV7-2; J gene: TRBJ2-5; clone size: once
CDR3 DNA: TGTGCCAGCAAGACCTTGGAGGGTGCGTACGAGCAGTACTTC; CDR3 protein: CASKTLEGAYEQYF; D gene: .; V gene: TRBV27; J gene: TRBJ2-7; clone size: .
CDR3 DNA: TGCGCCAGCAGTGAGTCTGGGCTAGCGGGGGGAATGGGAGATACGCAGTATTTT; CDR3 protein: CASSESGLAGGMGDTQYF; D gene: TRBD2; V gene: TRBV10-1; J gene: TRBJ2-3; clone size: .
CDR3 DNA: TGCGCCAGCAGATTCGAGGGGAGGGGGGACACTGAAGCTTTCTTT; CDR3 protein: CASRFEGRGDTEAFF; D gene: .; V gene: TRBV5-1; J gene: TRBJ1-1; clone size: .
CDR3 DNA: TGTGCCAGTAGTATAGAGAGGAGCACAGATACGCAGTATTTT; CDR3 protein: CASSIERSTDTQYF; D gene: .; V gene: TRBV19; J gene: TRBJ2-3; clone size: .
CDR3 DNA: TGTGCCAGCTCACCCCTAGAAGGACAGCTCTCCTACGAGCAGTACTTC; CDR3 protein: CASSPLEGQLSYEQYF; D gene: .; V gene: TRBV18; J gene: TRBJ2-7; clone size: .
CDR3 DNA: TGTGCCAGCAGCCAGCCAGAAGCCAAAAACATTCAGTACTTC; CDR3 protein: CASSQPEAKNIQYF; D gene: .; V gene: TRBV3-1/TRBV3-2; J gene: TRBJ2-4; clone size: .
CDR3 DNA: TGCAGCGTTGTTTTCTGGGCTGGGGAGACCCAGTACTTC; CDR3 protein: CSVVFWAGETQYF; D gene: .; V gene: TRBV29-1; J gene: TRBJ2-5; clone size: .
CDR3 DNA: TGTGCCACCAACGGGGGGGTAAACGAGCAGTACTTC; CDR3 protein: CATNGGVNEQYF; D gene: TRBD2; V gene: TRBV2; J gene: TRBJ2-7; clone size: .
CDR3 DNA: TGTGCCAGCAGGAAATCAATCCCAGAAACCTACGAGCAGTACTTC; CDR3 protein: CASRKSIPETYEQYF; D gene: .; V gene: TRBV27; J gene: TRBJ2-7; clone size: .
CDR3 DNA: TGTGCCAGCAGGTACAGGGGGAGGGACACTGAAGCTTTCTTT; CDR3 protein: CASRYRGRDTEAFF; D gene: TRBD1; V gene: TRBV28; J gene: TRBJ1-1; clone size: .
CDR3 DNA: TGTGCCAGAAACCCCGGGAGCCCCTATGGCTACACCTTC; CDR3 protein: CARNPGSPYGYTF; D gene: .; V gene: TRBV28; J gene: TRBJ1-2; clone size: few
CDR3 DNA: TGTGCCAGCACCCTTGACAGGGGTAACTACGAGCAGTACTTC; CDR3 protein: CASTLDRGNYEQYF; D gene: TRBD1; V gene: TRBV7-3; J gene: TRBJ2-7; clone size: .
CDR3 DNA: TGTGCCAGCAGCTTAGAGGTGAACACTGAAGCTTTCTTT; CDR3 protein: CASSLEVNTEAFF; D gene: .; V gene: TRBV7-3; J gene: TRBJ1-1; clone size: .
CDR3 DNA: TGTGCCAGCAGCTTACTCGGCACTGAAGCTTTCTTT; CDR3 protein: CASSLLGTEAFF; D gene: .; V gene: TRBV7-2; J gene: TRBJ1-1; clone size: once
CDR3 DNA: TGTGCCAGCAGGGCCCTGGATACGCAGTATTTT; CDR3 protein: CASRALDTQYF; D gene: .; V gene: TRBV12-3/TRBV12-4; J gene: TRBJ2-3; clone size: once
CDR3 DNA: TGCGCCAGCAGCCGGGGTGGTTGGACTGAAGCTTTCTTT; CDR3 protein: CASSRGGWTEAFF; D gene: .; V gene: TRBV5-1; J gene: TRBJ1-1; clone size: .
CDR3 DNA: TGCAGCGTTGAAGATAATCCCTACGAGCAGTACTTC; CDR3 protein: CSVEDNPYEQYF; D gene: .; V gene: TRBV29-1; J gene: TRBJ2-7; clone size: once
CDR3 DNA: TGTGCCAGCAGCGAGAGGACAGGGGGTTATAATTCACCCCTCCACTTT; CDR3 protein: CASSERTGGYNSPLHF; D gene: TRBD1; V gene: TRBV5-6; J gene: TRBJ1-6; clone size: few
CDR3 DNA: TGTGCCAGCAGTTCGCTCCCTTCTACAGGGGGCAATTCACCCCTCCACTTT; CDR3 protein: CASSSLPSTGGNSPLHF; D gene: TRBD1; V gene: TRBV27; J gene: TRBJ1-6; clone size: few
CDR3 DNA: TGTGCCAGCAGCTTGGTGGAAGGAGGGACCCAGTACTTC; CDR3 protein: CASSLVEGGTQYF; D gene: .; V gene: TRBV5-6; J gene: TRBJ2-5; clone size: .
CDR3 DNA: TGTGCCAGCAGCTTGGGGTCAGTCGATTCACCCCTCCACTTT; CDR3 protein: CASSLGSVDSPLHF; D gene: .; V gene: TRBV5-4; J gene: TRBJ1-6; clone size: once
CDR3 DNA: TGTGCCAGCAGCCAAGATTCTAGCGGTTTACTCGTGCGTACCTACGAGCAGTACTTC; CDR3 protein: CASSQDSSGLLVRTYEQYF; D gene: TRBD2; V gene: TRBV3-1/TRBV3-2; J gene: TRBJ2-7; clone size: .
CDR3 DNA: TGTGCCAGCAGCCAAGCGAATTCCGCGACACCCCTCCACTTT; CDR3 protein: CASSQANSATPLHF; D gene: .; V gene: TRBV14; J gene: TRBJ1-6; clone size: few
CDR3 DNA: TGTGCCAGCAAGGACAGGGGGGCGGTGCGGACCGGGGAGCTGTTTTTT; CDR3 protein: CASKDRGAVRTGELFF; D gene: TRBD1; V gene: TRBV2; J gene: TRBJ2-2; clone size: .
CDR3 DNA: TGTGCCAGCAAGGGACACCTCATAATCGACTACGAGCAGTACTTC; CDR3 protein: CASKGHLIIDYEQYF; D gene: .; V gene: TRBV6-5; J gene: TRBJ2-7; clone size: .
CDR3 DNA: TGTGCTAGTGGTTACTCCCCTCTCGCTGAGCAGTTCTTC; CDR3 protein: CASGYSPLAEQFF; D gene: .; V gene: TRBV12-5; J gene: TRBJ2-1; clone size: few
CDR3 DNA: TGTGCCAGCAGCTCAGGACAGGGCGACGAGCAGTACTTC; CDR3 protein: CASSSGQGDEQYF; D gene: TRBD1; V gene: TRBV5-6; J gene: TRBJ2-7; clone size: .
CDR3 DNA: TGTGCCAGCAGCCAAGATCAGGGGGCGCCGTATGGCTACACCTTC; CDR3 protein: CASSQDQGAPYGYTF; D gene: TRBD1; V gene: TRBV3-1/TRBV3-2; J gene: TRBJ1-2; clone size: .
CDR3 DNA: TGTGCCAGCAGTGAAGGGCCCGGGGTAGCGCCCCAGTACTTC; CDR3 protein: CASSEGPGVAPQYF; D gene: .; V gene: TRBV2; J gene: TRBJ2-5; clone size: .
CDR3 DNA: TGTGCCTGGAGTGTAAAGAGACAGGGGAGGGCCTATGGCTACACCTTC; CDR3 protein: CAWSVKRQGRAYGYTF; D gene: TRBD1; V gene: TRBV30; J gene: TRBJ1-2; clone size: .
CDR3 DNA: TGTGCCTGGACCATACAGGCCTTCGGCTCCTTC; CDR3 protein: CAWTIQAFGSF; D gene: .; V gene: TRBV30; J gene: TRBJ1-2; clone size: .
CDR3 DNA: TGCGCCAGCAGCCAAGCTCCTTACCGAGCGGGGGCTATCGGAAATGAGCAGTTCTTC; CDR3 protein: CASSQAPYRAGAIGNEQFF; D gene: TRBD2; V gene: TRBV4-3; J gene: TRBJ2-1; clone size: .
CDR3 DNA: TGTGCCAGTAACAACGACAGGGGGCATACTGAAGCTTTCTTT; CDR3 protein: CASNNDRGHTEAFF; D gene: TRBD1; V gene: TRBV19; J gene: TRBJ1-1; clone size: .
CDR3 DNA: TGTGCCGCAGGAACAGGGGGGAACTATGGCTACACCTTC; CDR3 protein: CAAGTGGNYGYTF; D gene: TRBD1; V gene: TRBV6-5; J gene: TRBJ1-2; clone size: .
CDR3 DNA: TGTGCCAGCAGCCGAGGGATGAACACTGAAGCTTTCTTT; CDR3 protein: CASSRGMNTEAFF; D gene: .; V gene: TRBV7-9; J gene: TRBJ1-1; clone size: .
CDR3 DNA: TGTGCCAGCGGTAGGGGGTTAGGGGATACGCAGTATTTT; CDR3 protein: CASGRGLGDTQYF; D gene: .; V gene: TRBV2; J gene: TRBJ2-3; clone size: .
CDR3 DNA: TGTGCCACCAGCCCGGGACAATCCTACGAGCAGTACTTC; CDR3 protein: CATSPGQSYEQYF; D gene: .; V gene: TRBV15; J gene: TRBJ2-7; clone size: .
CDR3 DNA: TGTGCCACCAGCTCCAGAACGGGGGACACTGAAGCTTTCTTT; CDR3 protein: CATSSRTGDTEAFF; D gene: .; V gene: TRBV15; J gene: TRBJ1-1; clone size: .
CDR3 DNA: TGTGCCAGCAGCCGGGACAGGGACCAGTCACCCCTCCACTTT; CDR3 protein: CASSRDRDQSPLHF; D gene: TRBD1; V gene: TRBV5-4; J gene: TRBJ1-6; clone size: few
CDR3 DNA: TGCGCCAGCAGACTGGGACAACCGAACACTGAAGCTTTCTTT; CDR3 protein: CASRLGQPNTEAFF; D gene: .; V gene: TRBV5-1; J gene: TRBJ1-1; clone size: .
CDR3 DNA: TGCGCCAGCAGCCAAGAGTCGCGGGGGAGGAATGAGCAGTTCTTC; CDR3 protein: CASSQESRGRNEQFF; D gene: TRBD2; V gene: TRBV4-1; J gene: TRBJ2-1; clone size: .
CDR3 DNA: TGTGCCAGCAGCAGAGGGACTAGCGGCCAAGAGACCCAGTACTTC; CDR3 protein: CASSRGTSGQETQYF; D gene: TRBD2; V gene: TRBV9; J gene: TRBJ2-5; clone size: .